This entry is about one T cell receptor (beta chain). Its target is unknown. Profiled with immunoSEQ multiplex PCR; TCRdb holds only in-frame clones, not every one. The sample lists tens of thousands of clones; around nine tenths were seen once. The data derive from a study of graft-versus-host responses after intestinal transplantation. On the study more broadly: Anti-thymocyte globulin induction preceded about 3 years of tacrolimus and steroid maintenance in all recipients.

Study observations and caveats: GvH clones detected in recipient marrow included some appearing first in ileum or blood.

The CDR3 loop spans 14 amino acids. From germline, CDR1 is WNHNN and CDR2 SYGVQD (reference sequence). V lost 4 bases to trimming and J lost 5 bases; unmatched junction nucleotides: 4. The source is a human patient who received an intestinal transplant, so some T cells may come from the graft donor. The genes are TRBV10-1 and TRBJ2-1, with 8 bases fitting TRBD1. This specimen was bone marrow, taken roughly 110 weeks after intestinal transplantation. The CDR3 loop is CASSAGGIDNEQFF. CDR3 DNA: TGCGCCAGCAGTGCAGGGGGCATCGACAATGAGCAGTTCTTC.